These T cell receptor beta chains were read from a single sample in a study of Ad26.COV2.S vaccination and SARS-CoV-2 variants. Profiled with immunoSEQ multiplex PCR; TCRdb holds only in-frame clones, not every one. The sample contains about 350,000 clones, about 90% of which appear only once. The sequences come from peripheral blood, collected after recovery from COVID-19. The receptors shown here come from a human donor who had recovered from COVID-19. Each CDR3 is given with its conserved first and last residue. The D gene is left open where the match is weak. Only some rows state a clone size, as once, few, many or a class for expanded clones.

TRBD1 - TRBJ1-3 TRBV25-1 CASSETGRLDTIYF TGTGCCAGCAGTGAGACAGGGCGCCTGGACACCATATATTTT
TRBD1 - TRBJ2-7 TRBV10-2 CASRDSYEQYF TGCGCCAGCCGGGACAGCTACGAGCAGTACTTC
TRBD1 - TRBJ1-5 TRBV6-5 CASSRQGGDQPQHF TGTGCCAGCAGTAGACAGGGAGGCGATCAGCCCCAGCATTTT
- - TRBJ2-2 TRBV5-1 CASSLTGKDTGELFF TGCGCCAGCAGCCTAACAGGGAAGGACACCGGGGAGCTGTTTTTT
- - TRBJ2-2 TRBV27 CASSRASNTGELFF TGTGCCAGCAGTCGCGCGTCCAACACCGGGGAGCTGTTTTTT
- - TRBJ2-5 TRBV7-2 CASRKGAETQYF TGTGCCAGCAGGAAAGGGGCGGAGACCCAGTACTTC
TRBD2 - TRBJ2-7 TRBV7-8 CASSPPRGGPKYEQYF TGTGCCAGCAGCCCCCCCCGGGGGGGGCCCAAGTACGAGCAGTACTTC
- - TRBJ2-5 TRBV7-9 CASSFKAGTPYQETQYF TGTGCCAGCAGCTTTAAGGCCGGGACACCGTACCAAGAGACCCAGTACTTC
TRBD2 - TRBJ2-5 TRBV10-3 CAISESGGNQETQYF TGTGCCATCAGTGAGTCGGGAGGGAACCAAGAGACCCAGTACTTC
- - TRBJ2-5 TRBV7-8 CASSISKTGGQETQYF TGTGCCAGCAGCATATCAAAGACCGGGGGACAAGAGACCCAGTACTTC
TRBD2 - TRBJ2-1 TRBV24-1 CATSDLTSGGTEQFF TGTGCCACCAGTGATTTGACTAGCGGGGGGACTGAGCAGTTCTTC
- once TRBJ2-3 TRBV7-9 CASSSTRIEDTQYF TGTGCCAGCAGCTCGACTAGGATAGAAGATACGCAGTATTTT
- - TRBJ1-2 TRBV4-1 CASSQLDLGGYTF TGCGCCAGCAGCCAATTGGACTTAGGTGGCTACACCTTC
- - TRBJ1-5 TRBV6-1 CASSFHRDNQPQHF TGTGCCAGCAGTTTCCACAGGGACAATCAGCCCCAGCATTTT
- - TRBJ1-2 TRBV6-1 CASSERLGSNYGYTF TGTGCCAGCAGTGAAAGGCTGGGGTCTAACTATGGCTACACCTTC
- - TRBJ1-1 TRBV9 CASSVGGTEAFF TGTGCCAGCAGCGTAGGGGGGACAGAAGCTTTCTTT
- - TRBJ2-3 TRBV11-2 CASSFQVFTDTQYF TGTGCCAGCAGCTTTCAGGTTTTCACAGATACGCAGTATTTT
- once TRBJ1-1 TRBV21-1 CASSKGGPRNTEAFF TGTGCCAGCAGCAAAGGAGGTCCGAGGAACACTGAAGCTTTCTTT
TRBD2 - TRBJ2-1 TRBV9 CASSVGSGVYNEQFF TGTGCCAGCAGCGTAGGTAGCGGGGTCTACAATGAGCAGTTCTTC
- - TRBJ1-2 TRBV23-1 CASSQSRQKNPYGYTF TGCGCCAGCAGTCAATCACGGCAGAAAAACCCCTATGGCTACACCTTC
- - TRBJ2-3 TRBV7-9 CASSLAADTQYF TGTGCCAGCAGCTTAGCGGCAGATACGCAGTATTTT
TRBD1 - TRBJ2-7 TRBV29-1 CSVDRAGEQYF TGCAGCGTGGACAGGGCCGGCGAGCAGTACTTC
- - TRBJ2-2 TRBV19 CASSRDTNTGELFF TGTGCCAGTAGTAGGGACACAAACACCGGGGAGCTGTTTTTT
- once TRBJ1-2 TRBV6-5 CASRGPANYGYTF TGTGCCAGCAGAGGACCAGCTAACTATGGCTACACCTTC
- once TRBJ2-7 TRBV15 CATSRGTSYEQYF TGTGCCACCAGCAGAGGCACTTCGTACGAGCAGTACTTC
- - TRBJ1-1 TRBV3-1/TRBV3-2 CASSLGGNTEAFF TGTGCCAGCAGCCTAGGGGGGAACACTGAAGCTTTCTTT
- - TRBJ1-5 TRBV21-1 CASSKAHRGCSQPQHF TGTGCCAGCAGCAAAGCGCACAGGGGGTGCAGTCAGCCCCAGCATTTT
- once TRBJ2-7 TRBV9 CASSVGSVSYEQYF TGTGCCAGCAGCGTAGGCTCAGTCTCCTACGAGCAGTACTTC
- - TRBJ2-5 TRBV7-6 CASSLTQETQYF TGTGCCAGCAGCTTAACCCAAGAGACCCAGTACTTC
- - TRBJ1-2 TRBV19 CASSSGSLYGYTF TGTGCCAGTAGTTCAGGGAGTCTCTATGGCTACACCTTC
- - TRBJ1-2 TRBV21-1 CASSFRTGRRIVDGYTF TGTGCCAGCAGTTTCAGGACAGGTCGACGTATTGTTGACGGCTACACCTTC
TRBD1 once TRBJ1-6 TRBV6-5 CASSYGTGLSSPLHF TGTGCCAGCAGTTACGGGACAGGGTTGAGTTCACCCCTCCACTTT
- - TRBJ1-6 TRBV6-6 CASSYSGDNYNSPLHF TGTGCCAGCAGTTACTCTGGGGACAACTATAATTCACCCCTCCACTTT
- - TRBJ2-7 TRBV7-8 CASTPGRARLDEQYF TGTGCCAGCACTCCGGGGCGAGCTAGACTTGACGAGCAGTACTTC
- - TRBJ2-7 TRBV7-9 CASSPLGPYEQYF TGTGCCAGCAGCCCACTGGGACCCTACGAGCAGTACTTC
- - TRBJ1-2 TRBV3-1/TRBV3-2 CASSQDHGNYGYTF TGTGCCAGCAGCCAAGATCACGGAAACTATGGCTACACCTTC
- - TRBJ1-6 TRBV19 CASSIPDGYSPLHF TGTGCCAGTAGTATACCCGACGGATATTCACCCCTCCACTTT
- - TRBJ1-1 TRBV5-1 CASRTEANTEAFF TGCGCCAGCAGAACAGAGGCGAACACTGAAGCTTTCTTT
TRBD1 - TRBJ1-1 TRBV6-5 CASSYRDRGSTEAFF TGTGCCAGCAGTTACCGGGACAGGGGGAGCACTGAAGCTTTCTTT
TRBD1 - TRBJ2-5 TRBV9 CASSATRTGLETQYF TGTGCCAGCAGCGCGACCAGGACAGGGTTGGAGACCCAGTACTTC